This TCR beta chain was observed in a study of glioma-infiltrating T cells after dendritic cell vaccination. Whole-study context: Between about 2003 and 2012, patients got autologous tumor lysate-pulsed dendritic cell vaccines.

V trimming: 6 bases; J trimming: 8 bases; junction bases outside the gene matches: 11. The CDR3 extends over 17 amino acids. Looked up from germline, CDR1 is ENHRY and CDR2 is SYGVKD. The PCR used 60 V beta and 13 J beta primers. Libraries were prepared by immunoSEQ multiplex PCR; TCRdb keeps only in-frame clonotypes and omits some of them. The sample includes tens of thousands of clones, 85% of them seen just once. Described time point: after dendritic cell vaccination, including at tumor progression/relapse. All glioblastoma patients lacked an isocitrate dehydrogenase mutation. The J gene is TRBJ2-1, the V gene TRBV10-3; 15 positions match TRBD2. Sequenced here: blood, sampled after dendritic cell vaccination. This TCR was recovered from a human donor with glioblastoma. The CDR3 region is CAIRADGLAGGRDEQFF. The CDR3, as DNA: TGTGCCATCAGAGCCGACGGACTAGCGGGGGGGCGGGATGAGCAGTTCTTC.